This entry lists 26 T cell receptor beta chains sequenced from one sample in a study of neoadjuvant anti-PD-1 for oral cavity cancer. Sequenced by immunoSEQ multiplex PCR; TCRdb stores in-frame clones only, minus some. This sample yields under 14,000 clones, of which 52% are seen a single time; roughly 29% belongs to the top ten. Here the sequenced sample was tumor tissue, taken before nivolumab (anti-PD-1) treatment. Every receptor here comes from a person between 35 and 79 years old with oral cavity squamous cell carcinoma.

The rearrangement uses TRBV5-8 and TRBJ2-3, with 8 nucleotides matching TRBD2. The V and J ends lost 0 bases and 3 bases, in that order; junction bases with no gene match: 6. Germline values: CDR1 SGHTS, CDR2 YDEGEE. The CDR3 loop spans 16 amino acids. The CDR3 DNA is TGTGCCAGCAGCTTGGGCGCGGGGGGCAAAACAGATACGCAGTATTTT. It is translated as CASSLGAGGKTDTQYF.

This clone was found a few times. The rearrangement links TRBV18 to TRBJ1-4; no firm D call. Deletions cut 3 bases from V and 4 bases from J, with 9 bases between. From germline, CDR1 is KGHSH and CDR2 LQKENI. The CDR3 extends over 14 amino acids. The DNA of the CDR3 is TGTGCCAGCTCACCGGACGGACTTAATGAAAAACTGTTTTTT. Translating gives CASSPDGLNEKLFF.

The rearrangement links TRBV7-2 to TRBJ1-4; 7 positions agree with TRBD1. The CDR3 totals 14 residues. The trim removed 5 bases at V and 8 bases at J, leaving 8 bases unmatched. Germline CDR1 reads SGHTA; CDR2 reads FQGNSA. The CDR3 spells CASSRQGGREKLFF. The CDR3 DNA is TGTGCCAGCAGCCGCCAGGGGGGTCGGGAAAAACTGTTTTTT.

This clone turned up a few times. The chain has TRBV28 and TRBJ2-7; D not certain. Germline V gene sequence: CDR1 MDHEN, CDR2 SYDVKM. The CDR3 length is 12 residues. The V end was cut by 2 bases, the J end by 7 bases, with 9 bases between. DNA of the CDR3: TGTGCCAGCAGTTTAGACTTATTGGAGCAGTACTTC. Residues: CASSLDLLEQYF.

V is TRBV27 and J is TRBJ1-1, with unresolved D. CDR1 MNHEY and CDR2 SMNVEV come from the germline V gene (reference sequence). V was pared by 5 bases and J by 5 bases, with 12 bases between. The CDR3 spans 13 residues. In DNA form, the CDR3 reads TGTGCCAGCAGTGTGCAGGCGAGGACTGAAGCTTTCTTT. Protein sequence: CASSVQARTEAFF.

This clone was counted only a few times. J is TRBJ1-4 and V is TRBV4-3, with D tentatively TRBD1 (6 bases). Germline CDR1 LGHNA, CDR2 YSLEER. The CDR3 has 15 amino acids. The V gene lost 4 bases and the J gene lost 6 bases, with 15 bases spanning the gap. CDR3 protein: CASSPEGGGDEKLFF. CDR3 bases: TGCGCCAGCAGCCCCGAGGGGGGGGGCGATGAAAAACTGTTTTTT.

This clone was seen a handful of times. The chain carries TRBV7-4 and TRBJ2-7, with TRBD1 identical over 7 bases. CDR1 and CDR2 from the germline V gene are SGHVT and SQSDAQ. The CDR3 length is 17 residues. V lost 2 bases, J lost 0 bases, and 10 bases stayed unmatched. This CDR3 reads CASSLPRTGESSYEQYF. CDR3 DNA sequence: TGTGCCAGCAGCTTACCTCGGACAGGAGAAAGCTCCTACGAGCAGTACTTC.

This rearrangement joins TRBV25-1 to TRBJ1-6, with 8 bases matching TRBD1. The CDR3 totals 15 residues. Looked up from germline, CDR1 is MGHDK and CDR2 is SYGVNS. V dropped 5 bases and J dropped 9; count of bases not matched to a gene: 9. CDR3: CASSPPTGEVSPLHF. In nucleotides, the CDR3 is TGTGCCAGCAGTCCCCCGACAGGGGAGGTTTCACCCCTCCACTTT. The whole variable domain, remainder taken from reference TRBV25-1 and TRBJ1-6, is EADIYQTPRYLVIGTGKKITLECSQTMGHDKMYWYQQDPGMELHLIHYSYGVNSTEKGDLSSESTVSRIRTEHFPLTLESARPSHTSQYLCASSPPTGEVSPLHFGNGTRLTVT.

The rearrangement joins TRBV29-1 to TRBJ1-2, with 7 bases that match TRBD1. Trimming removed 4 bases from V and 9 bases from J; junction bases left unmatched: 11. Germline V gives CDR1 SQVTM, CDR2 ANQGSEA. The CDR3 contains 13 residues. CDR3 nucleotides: TGCAGCGTTGGGGCAGGGGGGTCGGGTAGCTACACCTTC. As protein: CSVGAGGSGSYTF.

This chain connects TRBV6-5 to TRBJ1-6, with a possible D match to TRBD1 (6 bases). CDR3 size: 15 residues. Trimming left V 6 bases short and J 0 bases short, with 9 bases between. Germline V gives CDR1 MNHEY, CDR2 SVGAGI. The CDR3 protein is CASRGHRSYNSPLHF. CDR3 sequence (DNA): TGTGCCAGCAGGGGACATCGCTCCTATAATTCACCCCTCCACTTT.

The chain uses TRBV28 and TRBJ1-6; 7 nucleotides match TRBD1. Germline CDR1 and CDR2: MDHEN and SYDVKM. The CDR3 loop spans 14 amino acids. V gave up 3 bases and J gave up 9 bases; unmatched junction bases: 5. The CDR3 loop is CASSFGQESSPLHF. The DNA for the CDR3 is TGTGCCAGCAGTTTCGGACAGGAGAGTTCACCCCTCCACTTT.

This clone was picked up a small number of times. The DNA of the CDR3 is TGTGCCAGCAGCTTAGACGGGGTACGATCCTATAATTCACCCCTCCACTTT. It is translated as CASSLDGVRSYNSPLHF. This chain connects TRBV11-2 to TRBJ1-6; D uncertain. The CDR3 covers 17 residues. Germline CDR1 reads SGHAT; CDR2 reads FQNNGV. V shed 0 bases and J shed 1 base, with 10 bases lying between them.

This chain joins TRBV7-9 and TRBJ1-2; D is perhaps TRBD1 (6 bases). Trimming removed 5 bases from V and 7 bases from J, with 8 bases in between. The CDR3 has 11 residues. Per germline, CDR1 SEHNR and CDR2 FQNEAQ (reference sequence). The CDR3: CASSEGGGYTF. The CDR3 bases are TGTGCCAGCAGCGAAGGGGGTGGCTACACCTTC.

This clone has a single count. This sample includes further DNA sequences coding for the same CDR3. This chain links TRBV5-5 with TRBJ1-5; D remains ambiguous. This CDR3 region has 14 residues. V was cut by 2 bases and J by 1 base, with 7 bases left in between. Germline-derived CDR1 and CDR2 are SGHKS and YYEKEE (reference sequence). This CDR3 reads CASSLGSSNQPQHF. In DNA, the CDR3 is TGTGCCAGCAGCTTAGGTTCCAGCAATCAGCCCCAGCATTTT. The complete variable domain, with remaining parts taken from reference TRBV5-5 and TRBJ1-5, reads DAGVTQSPTHLIKTRGQQVTLRCSPISGHKSVSWYQQVLGQGPQFIFQYYEKEERGRGNFPDRFSARQFPNYSSELNVNALLLGDSALYLCASSLGSSNQPQHFGDGTRLSIL.

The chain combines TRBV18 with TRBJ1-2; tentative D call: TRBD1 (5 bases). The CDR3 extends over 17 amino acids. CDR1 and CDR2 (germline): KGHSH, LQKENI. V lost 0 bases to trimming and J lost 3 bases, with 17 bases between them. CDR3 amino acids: CASSPPPGQGDHYGYTF. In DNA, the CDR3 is TGTGCCAGCTCACCACCCCCGGGCCAGGGTGATCACTATGGCTACACCTTC.

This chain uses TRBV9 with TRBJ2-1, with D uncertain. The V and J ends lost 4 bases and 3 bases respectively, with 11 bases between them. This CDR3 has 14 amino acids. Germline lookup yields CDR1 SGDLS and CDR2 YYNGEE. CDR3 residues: CASSLGSDYNEQFF. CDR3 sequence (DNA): TGTGCCAGCAGCTTAGGGTCGGACTACAATGAGCAGTTCTTC. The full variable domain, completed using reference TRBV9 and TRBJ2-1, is DSGVTQTPKHLITATGQRVTLRCSPRSGDLSVYWYQQSLDQGLQFLIQYYNGEERAKGNILERFSAQQFPDLHSELNLSSLELGDSALYFCASSLGSDYNEQFFGPGTRLTVL.

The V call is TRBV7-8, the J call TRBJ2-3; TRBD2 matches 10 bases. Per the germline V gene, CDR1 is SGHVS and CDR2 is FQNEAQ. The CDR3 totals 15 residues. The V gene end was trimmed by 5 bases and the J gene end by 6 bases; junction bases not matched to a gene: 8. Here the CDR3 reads CASSPSSGGGDTQYF. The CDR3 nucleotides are TGTGCCAGCAGCCCATCTAGCGGGGGTGGGGATACGCAGTATTTT.

This CDR3 is CASTLGSGGVYNEQFF. The CDR3 DNA reads as TGCGCCAGCACCCTGGGGAGTGGGGGAGTTTACAATGAGCAGTTCTTC. The chain employs TRBV5-1 and TRBJ2-1; D could derive from TRBD1 or TRBD2 (5 bases each). V lost 6 bases to trimming and J lost 4 bases, with 20 bases between them. CDR1 SGHRS and CDR2 YFSETQ come from the germline V gene. The CDR3 length is 16 residues.

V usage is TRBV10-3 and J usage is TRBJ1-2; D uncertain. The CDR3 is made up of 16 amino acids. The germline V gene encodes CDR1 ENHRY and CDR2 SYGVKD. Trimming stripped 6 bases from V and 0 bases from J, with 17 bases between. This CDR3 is CAIRVGGRLSNYGYTF. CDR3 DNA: TGTGCCATCAGAGTAGGAGGGCGGCTATCTAACTATGGCTACACCTTC.

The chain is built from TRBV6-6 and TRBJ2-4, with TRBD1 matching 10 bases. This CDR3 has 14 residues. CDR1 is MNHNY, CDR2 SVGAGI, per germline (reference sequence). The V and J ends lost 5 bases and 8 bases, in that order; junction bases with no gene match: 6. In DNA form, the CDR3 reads TGTGCCAGCAGTCCGACAGGGGGCTTGGACATTCAGTACTTC. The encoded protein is CASSPTGGLDIQYF.

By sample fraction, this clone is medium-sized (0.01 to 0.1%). The CDR3 DNA reads TGTGCCAGCAGCTTAGTAACAGGGGGCAAGTACGAGCAGTACTTC. Its translation: CASSLVTGGKYEQYF. The chain couples TRBV7-2 to TRBJ2-7; 9 bases match TRBD1. There are 15 residues in the CDR3. Germline V gene data show CDR1 as SGHTA and CDR2 as FQGNSA. Trimming cost V 1 base and J 4 bases; bases outside gene matches: 5.

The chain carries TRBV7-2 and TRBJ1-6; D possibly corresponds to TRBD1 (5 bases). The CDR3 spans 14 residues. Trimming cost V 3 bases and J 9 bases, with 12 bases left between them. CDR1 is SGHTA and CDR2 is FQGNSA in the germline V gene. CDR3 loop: CASSFTGLGSPLHF. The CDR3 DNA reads TGTGCCAGCAGCTTTACAGGCTTGGGTTCACCCCTCCACTTT. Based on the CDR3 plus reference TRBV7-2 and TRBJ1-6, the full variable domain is GAGVSQSPSNKVTEKGKDVELRCDPISGHTALYWYRQSLGQGLEFLIYFQGNSAPDKSGLPSDRFSAERTGGSVSTLTIQRTQQEDSAVYLCASSFTGLGSPLHFGNGTRLTVT.

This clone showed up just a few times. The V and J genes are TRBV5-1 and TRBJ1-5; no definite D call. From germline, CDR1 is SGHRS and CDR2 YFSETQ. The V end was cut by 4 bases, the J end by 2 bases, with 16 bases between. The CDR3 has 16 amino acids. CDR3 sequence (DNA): TGCGCCAGCAGCCCCTACGCGGGCCAGGGCAATCAGCCCCAGCATTTT. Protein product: CASSPYAGQGNQPQHF.

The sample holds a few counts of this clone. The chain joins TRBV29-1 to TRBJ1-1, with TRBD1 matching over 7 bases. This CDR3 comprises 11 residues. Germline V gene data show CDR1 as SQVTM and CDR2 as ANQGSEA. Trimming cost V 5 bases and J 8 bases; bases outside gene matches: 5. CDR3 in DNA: TGCAGCGTTCGCGGACAGGAGGAAGCTTTCTTT. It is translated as CSVRGQEEAFF.

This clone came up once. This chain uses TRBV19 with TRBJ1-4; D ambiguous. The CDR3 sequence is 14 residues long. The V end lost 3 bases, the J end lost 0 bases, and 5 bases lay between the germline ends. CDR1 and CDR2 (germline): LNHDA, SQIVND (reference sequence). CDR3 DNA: TGTGCCAGTAGTATCACAGCAACTAATGAAAAACTGTTTTTT. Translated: CASSITATNEKLFF.

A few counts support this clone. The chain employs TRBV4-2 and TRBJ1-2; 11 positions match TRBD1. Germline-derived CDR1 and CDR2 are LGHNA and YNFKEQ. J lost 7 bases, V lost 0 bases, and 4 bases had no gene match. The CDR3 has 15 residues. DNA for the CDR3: TGTGCCAGCAGCCAAGAGGGACAGGGGGTGAGTGGCTACACCTTC. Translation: CASSQEGQGVSGYTF.